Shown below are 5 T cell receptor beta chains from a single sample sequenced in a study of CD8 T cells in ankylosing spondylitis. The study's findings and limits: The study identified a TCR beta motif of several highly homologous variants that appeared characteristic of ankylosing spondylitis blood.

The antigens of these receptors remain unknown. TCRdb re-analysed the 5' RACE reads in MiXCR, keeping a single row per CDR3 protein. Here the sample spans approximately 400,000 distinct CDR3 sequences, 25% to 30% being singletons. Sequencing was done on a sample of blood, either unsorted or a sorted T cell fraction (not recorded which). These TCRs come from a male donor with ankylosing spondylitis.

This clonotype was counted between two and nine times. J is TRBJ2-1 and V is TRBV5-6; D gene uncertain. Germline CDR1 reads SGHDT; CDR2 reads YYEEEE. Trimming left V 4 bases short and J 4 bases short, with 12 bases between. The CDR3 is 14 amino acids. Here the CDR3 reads CASSPGTDYNEQFF. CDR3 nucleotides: TGTGCCAGCAGCCCAGGTACTGATTACAATGAGCAGTTCTTC.

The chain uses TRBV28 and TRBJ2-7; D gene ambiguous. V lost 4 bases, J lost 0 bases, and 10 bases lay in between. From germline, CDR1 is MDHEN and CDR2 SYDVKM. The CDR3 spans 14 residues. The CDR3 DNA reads TGTGCCAGCAGTTCCCCACCACCCTCCTACGAGCAGTACGTC. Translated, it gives CASSSPPPSYEQYV.

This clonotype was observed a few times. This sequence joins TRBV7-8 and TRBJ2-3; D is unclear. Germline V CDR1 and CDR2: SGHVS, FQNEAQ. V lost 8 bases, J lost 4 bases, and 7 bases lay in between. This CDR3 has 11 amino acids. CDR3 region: CASAGSDTQYF. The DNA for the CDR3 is TGTGCCAGCGCTGGGTCAGATACGCAGTATTTT.

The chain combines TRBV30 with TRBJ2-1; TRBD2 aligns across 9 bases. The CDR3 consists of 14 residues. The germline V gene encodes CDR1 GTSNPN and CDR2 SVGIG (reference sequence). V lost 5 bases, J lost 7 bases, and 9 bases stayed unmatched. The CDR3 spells CAWGGISGRNEQFF. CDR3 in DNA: TGTGCCTGGGGGGGGATTAGCGGGAGAAATGAGCAGTTCTTC.

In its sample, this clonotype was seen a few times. In DNA, the CDR3 is TGTGCCAGCAGTGAAGGCGGGACAGGGGGAAACACCATATATTTT. It is translated as CASSEGGTGGNTIYF. This chain links TRBV2 with TRBJ1-3; 9 nucleotides agree with TRBD1. The CDR3 is 15 residues long. Looked up from germline, CDR1 is SNHLY and CDR2 is FYNNEI. After removal of 1 base from V and 4 bases from J, the junction contained 2 bases not matched to a gene.